Listed here is a single TCR beta chain. The antigen remains undetermined. Repeated repertoire sampling spanned the course of chemoradiotherapy. The data were taken from a study of chemoradiotherapy in HPV16-positive cancers. For the study at large: Candidate HPV-specific clones and shared TCR motifs came from a couple of HPV16-positive patients. Whole-study findings and limits: Candidate HPV-specific clones and E7-related TCR motifs grew in tumor during treatment.

The data were produced by immunoSEQ multiplex PCR, yet TCRdb's version contains in-frame clones alone and is incomplete. The repertoire includes some 14,000 clones, 77% of them detected once, and around 1.2% sits in the top ten. There are 14 residues in the CDR3. Germline V CDR1 and CDR2: MNHNS, SASEGT. V dropped 5 bases and J dropped 11; count of bases not matched to a gene: 9. This TCR came from a human donor with HPV-associated anogenital cancer. This chain uses TRBV6-1 with TRBJ1-5; TRBD1 aligns across 10 bases. The biological material was taken from a patient who underwent chemoradiotherapy. CDR3: CASSPGTGDRTQHF. CDR3 sequence (DNA): TGTGCCAGCAGTCCCGGGACAGGGGACCGGACCCAGCATTTT.